This T cell receptor (beta chain) was documented in a study of shared clonotypes between healthy human individuals. The healthy adult donors were HIV-negative and reported no recent acute infections or vaccinations. From CD4+ cells came CD45RA+ naive and CD45RA-negative memory subsets. Some clones are missing from TCRdb's copy, which holds only in-frame ones; the method was immunoSEQ multiplex PCR. The top ten hold 0.4% to 0.45% of the sample, which has around 1.6 million clones, 95% to 99% seen once. Findings of the study overall: What rarefaction showed was incomplete sorted-subset sequencing despite large depth.

Worth noting for this clone: Its cognate antigen is unknown.

Germline loops: CDR1 SGDLS, CDR2 YYNGEE. This CDR3 region has 15 residues. V shed 4 bases and J 2 bases; nucleotides not matched to a gene: 6. This TCR came from a young man in good health. V and J are TRBV9 and TRBJ2-7; 10 bases line up with TRBD1. The sequencing sample was made of naive CD4+ T cells sorted from blood. The subset here: CD45RA+ positively selected. CDR3 sequence reads: CASSIRDRGTYEQYF. CDR3 in DNA: TGTGCCAGCAGCATCCGGGACAGGGGAACCTACGAGCAGTACTTC.